The 2 T cell receptor beta chains presented below share a single source sample, sequenced in a study of shared clonotypes between healthy human individuals. Here immunoSEQ multiplex PCR was the method, and the copy in TCRdb shows in-frame clones only, minus some. The sample has more than 80,000 clones; 65% to 70% are singletons. The sequenced material came from memory CD8+ T cells sorted from blood. The subset was: CD45RO+ cells pooled with CCR7-negative TemRA cells. The receptor set was obtained from a man younger than 45 in good health.

The rearrangement joins TRBV6-5 to TRBJ2-5; D gene ambiguous. The CDR3 runs 13 residues. CDR1 and CDR2 from the germline V gene are MNHEY and SVGAGI. Between the trimmed V and J ends, which lost 2 bases and 2 bases, there was a span of 6 bases. The CDR3 region is CASSYVRQETQYF. In DNA form, the CDR3 reads TGTGCCAGCAGTTACGTTAGACAAGAGACCCAGTACTTC.

The rearrangement uses TRBV6-1 and TRBJ1-4; D possibly corresponds to TRBD1 (5 bases). The length of the CDR3 is 13 residues. CDR1 MNHNS and CDR2 SASEGT come from the germline V gene. Trimming shortened V by 2 bases and J by 10 bases, and 11 bases separated the two germline ends. DNA for the CDR3: TGTGCCAGCAGTGAAAGCCAGGGAACAAAACTGTTTTTT. Its translation: CASSESQGTKLFF.